This is a list of T cell receptor beta chains from one sample in a study of cytomegalovirus exposure and HLA in healthy donors. Libraries were prepared by immunoSEQ multiplex PCR; TCRdb keeps only in-frame clonotypes and omits some of them. The data show more than 300,000 clones, with just over 85% seen just once and 0.83% held by the top ten. The material sequenced was PBMCs. These TCRs come from a woman aged 18-29 years in good health and CMV-seronegative. CDR3s include the opening cysteine and the closing phenylalanine or tryptophan. A D gene is named only where the DNA matches it firmly. Size is omitted from some rows. Given values are once, few, many or a class for expanded clones.

J gene: TRBJ2-2
V gene: TRBV18
clone size: .
D gene: .
CDR3 DNA: TGTGCCAGCTCAGTGGGGACAACTGGGGAGCTGTTTTTT
CDR3 protein: CASSVGTTGELFF

J gene: TRBJ2-6
V gene: TRBV6-5
clone size: once
D gene: .
CDR3 DNA: TGTGCCAGCAGTTCCGGGGGAGACTCTGGGGCCAACGTCCTGACTTTC
CDR3 protein: CASSSGGDSGANVLTF

J gene: TRBJ2-1
V gene: TRBV7-2
clone size: .
D gene: TRBD2
CDR3 DNA: TGTGCCAGCAGCTTAGATCGACTAGCGGGAGGAAGAGGTGAGCAGTTCTTC
CDR3 protein: CASSLDRLAGGRGEQFF

J gene: TRBJ1-2
V gene: TRBV6-1
clone size: .
D gene: .
CDR3 DNA: TGTGCCAGCAGTCTACTTTACTATGGCTACACCTTC
CDR3 protein: CASSLLYYGYTF

J gene: TRBJ2-1
V gene: TRBV19
clone size: .
D gene: .
CDR3 DNA: TGTGCCACCGAGACCCGGGACACGCTTTACAATGAGCAGTTCTTC
CDR3 protein: CATETRDTLYNEQFF

J gene: TRBJ2-5
V gene: TRBV5-8
clone size: .
D gene: .
CDR3 DNA: TGTGCCAGCAGCACAAATTCCGGGACACAAGAGACCCAGTACTTC
CDR3 protein: CASSTNSGTQETQYF

J gene: TRBJ2-5
V gene: TRBV29-1
clone size: .
D gene: .
CDR3 DNA: TGCAGCGTTGAAGATCTCTCCGGGAGCTTATGGGAGACCCAGTACTTC
CDR3 protein: CSVEDLSGSLWETQYF

J gene: TRBJ2-1
V gene: TRBV4-1
clone size: .
D gene: TRBD2
CDR3 DNA: TGCGCCAGCAGCCAATCGCCCCCCGATTTAGCGGGAGGGCCAAGGGATGAGCAGTTCTTC
CDR3 protein: CASSQSPPDLAGGPRDEQFF

J gene: TRBJ2-3
V gene: TRBV9
clone size: .
D gene: TRBD2
CDR3 DNA: TGTGCCAGCAGCGAAAGAGCGGGAGGGCCCTCCGGGGATACGCAGTATTTT
CDR3 protein: CASSERAGGPSGDTQYF

J gene: TRBJ2-3
V gene: TRBV19
clone size: .
D gene: TRBD2
CDR3 DNA: TGTGCCAGTAGTATATCGGGGGGGACGACAGATACGCAGTATTTT
CDR3 protein: CASSISGGTTDTQYF

J gene: TRBJ2-7
V gene: TRBV27
clone size: .
D gene: .
CDR3 DNA: TGTGCCAGCTCATGGGGACTCACAGGGGAGAACGAGCAGTACTTC
CDR3 protein: CASSWGLTGENEQYF

J gene: TRBJ2-1
V gene: TRBV7-3
clone size: .
D gene: TRBD2
CDR3 DNA: TGTGCCAGCAGCTTAGGACTAGCGGGAGTGGCTGAGCAGTTCTTC
CDR3 protein: CASSLGLAGVAEQFF

J gene: TRBJ2-7
V gene: TRBV27
clone size: .
D gene: TRBD2
CDR3 DNA: TGTGCCAGCAGTTTGGGGGGGTTCGTCGGCGAGCAGTACTTC
CDR3 protein: CASSLGGFVGEQYF

J gene: TRBJ2-1
V gene: TRBV2
clone size: .
D gene: .
CDR3 DNA: TGTGCCAGCAGTGAATCTCGGGAATCACGATTTGACAATGAGCAGTTCTTC
CDR3 protein: CASSESRESRFDNEQFF

J gene: TRBJ2-7
V gene: TRBV27
clone size: .
D gene: .
CDR3 DNA: TGTGCCAGCAGTTTGATCCTTCCCGGCAGGGGAGACGAGCAGTACTTC
CDR3 protein: CASSLILPGRGDEQYF

J gene: TRBJ2-1
V gene: TRBV29-1
clone size: .
D gene: .
CDR3 DNA: TGCAGCGTTGCCTGGGGGCTCTACAATGAGCAGTTCTTC
CDR3 protein: CSVAWGLYNEQFF

J gene: TRBJ1-3
V gene: TRBV29-1
clone size: .
D gene: TRBD1
CDR3 DNA: TGCAGCGACCCAGGGGACAGGGGGATCGATGGTGCTGGAAACACCATATATTTT
CDR3 protein: CSDPGDRGIDGAGNTIYF

J gene: TRBJ1-2
V gene: TRBV5-4
clone size: .
D gene: TRBD1
CDR3 DNA: TGTGCCAGCAGCTTGTTCCTTTTAGGGACAGGGGACGGCTACACCTTC
CDR3 protein: CASSLFLLGTGDGYTF

J gene: TRBJ2-5
V gene: TRBV7-9
clone size: .
D gene: TRBD1
CDR3 DNA: TGTGCCACGGCCGGGACAGTCCAAGAGACCCAGTACTTC
CDR3 protein: CATAGTVQETQYF

J gene: TRBJ2-7
V gene: TRBV11-2
clone size: .
D gene: .
CDR3 DNA: TGTGCCAGCTCGGGAGAGGGCTACGAGCAGTACTTC
CDR3 protein: CASSGEGYEQYF

J gene: TRBJ2-7
V gene: TRBV6-5
clone size: .
D gene: .
CDR3 DNA: TGTGCCAGCCCCCTCCCCCCAGGGGATGGCGAGCAGTACTTC
CDR3 protein: CASPLPPGDGEQYF

J gene: TRBJ2-7
V gene: TRBV27
clone size: .
D gene: .
CDR3 DNA: TGTGCCAGCAGTTCAACCGGGACATTCCCCTACGAGCAGTACTTC
CDR3 protein: CASSSTGTFPYEQYF

J gene: TRBJ2-3
V gene: TRBV19
clone size: .
D gene: TRBD1
CDR3 DNA: TGTGCCAGTAGCCAGGGGGCGACTAGAACAGATACGCAGTATTTT
CDR3 protein: CASSQGATRTDTQYF

J gene: TRBJ2-1
V gene: TRBV2
clone size: .
D gene: TRBD1
CDR3 DNA: TGTGCCAGCGGAGGGACAGGGGGCTACAATGAGCAGTTCTTC
CDR3 protein: CASGGTGGYNEQFF

J gene: TRBJ2-7
V gene: TRBV27
clone size: .
D gene: .
CDR3 DNA: TGTGCCAGCAGTCTAGGCCGGACCCTAGCGCACTACGAGCAGTACTTC
CDR3 protein: CASSLGRTLAHYEQYF

J gene: TRBJ2-1
V gene: TRBV11-3
clone size: .
D gene: TRBD2
CDR3 DNA: TGTGCCAGCAGCTTAGCAGGGACTAGGGGCAATGAGCAGTTCTTC
CDR3 protein: CASSLAGTRGNEQFF

J gene: TRBJ2-7
V gene: TRBV13
clone size: few
D gene: .
CDR3 DNA: TGTGCCAGCAGCCAGCGCCACGAGCAGTACTTC
CDR3 protein: CASSQRHEQYF

J gene: TRBJ2-7
V gene: TRBV27
clone size: .
D gene: TRBD1
CDR3 DNA: TGTGCCAGCAGTTTCCCAGACAGGGTCTACGAGCAGTACTTC
CDR3 protein: CASSFPDRVYEQYF

J gene: TRBJ1-2
V gene: TRBV7-2
clone size: .
D gene: .
CDR3 DNA: TGTGCCAGCAGCTTAATAAGCAGGGACTACACCTTC
CDR3 protein: CASSLISRDYTF

J gene: TRBJ2-3
V gene: TRBV27
clone size: .
D gene: TRBD2
CDR3 DNA: TGTGCCAGCAGTTTAACGGGACTAGCGTTCGGCACAGATACGCAGTATTTT
CDR3 protein: CASSLTGLAFGTDTQYF

J gene: TRBJ1-4
V gene: TRBV25-1
clone size: .
D gene: .
CDR3 DNA: TGTGCCAGCAGTGGGACAGTAGAAGATAATGAAAAACTGTTTTTT
CDR3 protein: CASSGTVEDNEKLFF

J gene: TRBJ1-6
V gene: TRBV5-1
clone size: .
D gene: .
CDR3 DNA: TGCGCCAGCAGCTTGGAAGGGGTTCTGTGGTCACCCCTCCACTTT
CDR3 protein: CASSLEGVLWSPLHF

J gene: TRBJ2-3
V gene: TRBV7-9
clone size: .
D gene: TRBD1
CDR3 DNA: TGTGCCAGCAGCTCCCCGACAGGGGGGCTCACAGATACGCAGTATTTT
CDR3 protein: CASSSPTGGLTDTQYF

J gene: TRBJ2-1
V gene: TRBV6-4
clone size: .
D gene: .
CDR3 DNA: TGTGCCAGCAGTGTAGGCCAGTACAGTGAGCAGTTCTTC
CDR3 protein: CASSVGQYSEQFF

J gene: TRBJ2-7
V gene: TRBV14
clone size: once
D gene: .
CDR3 DNA: TGTGCCAGCAGCCAAGATAGTTCCGCGGGGGCCCAGTACTTC
CDR3 protein: CASSQDSSAGAQYF

J gene: TRBJ1-1
V gene: TRBV7-9
clone size: .
D gene: .
CDR3 DNA: TGTGCCAGCAGAAGTTTTACAGGCGTGGACACTGAAGCTTTCTTT
CDR3 protein: CASRSFTGVDTEAFF

J gene: TRBJ1-4
V gene: TRBV19
clone size: .
D gene: .
CDR3 DNA: TGTGCCAGTAGCCTCCGGGCTAATGAAAAACTGTTTTTT
CDR3 protein: CASSLRANEKLFF

J gene: TRBJ2-5
V gene: TRBV28
clone size: .
D gene: TRBD1
CDR3 DNA: TGTGCCAGCAGCTCTGTTCCGGGACAGGTAGAGACCCAGTACTTC
CDR3 protein: CASSSVPGQVETQYF

J gene: TRBJ2-2
V gene: TRBV7-2
clone size: .
D gene: TRBD2
CDR3 DNA: TGTGCCAGCAGCTTAGATTGGCTAGCGGAGAGGAACACCGGGGAGCTGTTTTTT
CDR3 protein: CASSLDWLAERNTGELFF

J gene: TRBJ1-2
V gene: TRBV28
clone size: .
D gene: TRBD1
CDR3 DNA: TGTGCCAGCAGTCAGCTATTACAGGGGTTGGACTATGGCTACACCTTC
CDR3 protein: CASSQLLQGLDYGYTF

J gene: TRBJ2-3
V gene: TRBV6-5
clone size: .
D gene: .
CDR3 DNA: TGTGCCAGCAGTCTCCGGGACTCCGAGGATACGCAGTATTTT
CDR3 protein: CASSLRDSEDTQYF

J gene: TRBJ1-1
V gene: TRBV2
clone size: .
D gene: .
CDR3 DNA: TGTGCCAGCAGTGTAGGGCAGGGCAGCACTGAAGCTTTCTTT
CDR3 protein: CASSVGQGSTEAFF

J gene: TRBJ2-2
V gene: TRBV11-2
clone size: once
D gene: TRBD2
CDR3 DNA: TGTGCCAGCAGCGTGACTAGCGGGAGGCTCAACACCGGGGAGCTGTTTTTT
CDR3 protein: CASSVTSGRLNTGELFF

J gene: TRBJ2-7
V gene: TRBV14
clone size: few
D gene: TRBD1
CDR3 DNA: TGTGCCAGCAGCCAATACTTTGGACAGGGGGCATTCGTCTACGAGCAGTACTTC
CDR3 protein: CASSQYFGQGAFVYEQYF

J gene: TRBJ2-1
V gene: TRBV11-2
clone size: .
D gene: .
CDR3 DNA: TGTGCCAGCAGCTCCTTGTTCAGGGGCTCCTACAATGAGCAGTTCTTC
CDR3 protein: CASSSLFRGSYNEQFF

J gene: TRBJ1-4
V gene: TRBV30
clone size: .
D gene: TRBD1
CDR3 DNA: TGTGCCTGGAGTGTCGGACAGGGTGGGAATGAAAAACTGTTTTTT
CDR3 protein: CAWSVGQGGNEKLFF

J gene: TRBJ1-3
V gene: TRBV10-3
clone size: .
D gene: .
CDR3 DNA: TGTGCCATCAACGGCGGGGGGCACACCATATATTTT
CDR3 protein: CAINGGGHTIYF

J gene: TRBJ2-1
V gene: TRBV7-8
clone size: .
D gene: .
CDR3 DNA: TGTGCCAGCAGCTTAGCCCGAGACATTCGAAAGAATGAGCAGTTCTTC
CDR3 protein: CASSLARDIRKNEQFF

J gene: TRBJ1-1
V gene: TRBV5-1
clone size: .
D gene: TRBD1
CDR3 DNA: TGCGCCAGCAGCACCGGACAGGTGCCCTCCTTT
CDR3 protein: CASSTGQVPSF

J gene: TRBJ1-4
V gene: TRBV9
clone size: once
D gene: TRBD1
CDR3 DNA: TGTGCCAGCAGCGTTGGACAGGGGGGCGAAAAACTGTTTTTT
CDR3 protein: CASSVGQGGEKLFF

J gene: TRBJ2-1
V gene: TRBV2
clone size: .
D gene: TRBD2
CDR3 DNA: TGTGCCAGCAGCCTGCTAGCGGGCAACTACAATGAGCAGTTCTTC
CDR3 protein: CASSLLAGNYNEQFF

J gene: TRBJ2-2
V gene: TRBV19
clone size: .
D gene: TRBD1
CDR3 DNA: TGTGCCAGTAGTTTGGGACAGGGGGTCCCCGGGGAGCTGTTTTTT
CDR3 protein: CASSLGQGVPGELFF

J gene: TRBJ2-1
V gene: TRBV18
clone size: .
D gene: TRBD1
CDR3 DNA: TGTGCCAGCTCACCACCTGGGACAGGGAGGTACAATGAGCAGTTCTTC
CDR3 protein: CASSPPGTGRYNEQFF

J gene: TRBJ1-1
V gene: TRBV28
clone size: once
D gene: TRBD1
CDR3 DNA: TGTGCCAGCACCCCTCATCCCGGACAGGGGGATACTGAAGCTTTCTTT
CDR3 protein: CASTPHPGQGDTEAFF

J gene: TRBJ1-1
V gene: TRBV6-5
clone size: .
D gene: .
CDR3 DNA: TGTGCCAGCAGACGAACGGGGGGCGCGGGGGCTTTCTTT
CDR3 protein: CASRRTGGAGAFF

J gene: TRBJ1-3
V gene: TRBV5-1
clone size: .
D gene: .
CDR3 DNA: TGCGCCAGCAGCTTGTCTCCCGTCTCTGGAAACACCATATATTTT
CDR3 protein: CASSLSPVSGNTIYF